This T cell receptor (beta chain) derives from a study of shared clonotypes between healthy human individuals. Whole-study results and caveats: The donor pool, a small one, limited the genetic and exposure-history diversity represented. Non-shared clonotypes were found to have lower generation probabilities than the clonotypes that were shared by all four of the sorted-subset donors. Sharing across a few donors was seen in around 5% of naive CD4 clonotypes. Naive subsets generally had larger estimated richness than memory subsets.

About this clone itself: Its antigen is currently unknown.

Here immunoSEQ multiplex PCR was the method, and the copy in TCRdb shows in-frame clones only, minus some. Of some 1,100,000 clones in the sample, around 78% were seen once. This CDR3 comprises 14 residues. Germline CDR1 is LNHDA and CDR2 is SQIVND (reference sequence). V was cut by 5 bases and J by 1 base, with 11 bases left in between. Input material: memory CD4+ T cells from PBMCs. As for subset: CD45RA-negative fraction. The gene calls are TRBV19 and TRBJ1-1; D perhaps matches TRBD1 (5 bases). This TCR derives from a man aged 18 to 30 in good health. Some clones in this sample may be carry-over from other donors' samples. In DNA form, the CDR3 reads TGTGCCAGTAGTCTACCAACAGGGAACACTGAAGCTTTCTTT. Translation gives CASSLPTGNTEAFF.